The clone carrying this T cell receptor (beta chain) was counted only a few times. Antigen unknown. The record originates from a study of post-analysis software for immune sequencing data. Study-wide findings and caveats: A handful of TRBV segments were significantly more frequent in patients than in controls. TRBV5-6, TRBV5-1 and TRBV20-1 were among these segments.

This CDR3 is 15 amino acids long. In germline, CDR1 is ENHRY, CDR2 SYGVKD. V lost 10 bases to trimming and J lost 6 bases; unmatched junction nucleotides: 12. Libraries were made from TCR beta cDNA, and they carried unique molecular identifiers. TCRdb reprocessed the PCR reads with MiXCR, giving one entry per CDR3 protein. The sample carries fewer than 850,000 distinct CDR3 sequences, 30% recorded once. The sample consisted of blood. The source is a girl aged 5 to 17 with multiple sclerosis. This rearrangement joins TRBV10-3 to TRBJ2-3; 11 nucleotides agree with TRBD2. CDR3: CATRGTSGDVDTQYF. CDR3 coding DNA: TGTGCCACCCGAGGGACTAGCGGCGATGTGGATACGCAGTATTTT.